Listed below are T cell receptor beta chains from one sample, sequenced in a study of T cell responses to AZD1222 COVID-19 vaccine. The method was immunoSEQ multiplex PCR; TCRdb's version includes in-frame clones alone and lacks a portion of them. The sample lists over 150,000 clones, approximately 90% occurring once. Sequenced material: peripheral blood, taken on day 0 of AZD1222 vaccination. The receptors here all came from an adult in good health. CDR3s leave out the opening cysteine and the closing phenylalanine or tryptophan.

V: TRBV5-1
J: TRBJ2-7
CDR3: ASSSYLAGVSSYEQY

V: TRBV5-4
J: TRBJ2-1
CDR3: ASSLMISGNVRSDEQF

V: TRBV29-1
J: TRBJ2-5
CDR3: SVEGTAQETQY

V: TRBV7-9
J: TRBJ1-1
CDR3: ASSLGGAEAF

V: TRBV6-1
J: TRBJ1-5
CDR3: ASSGREGYIGSNQPQH

V: TRBV19
J: TRBJ1-1
CDR3: ASSIGQGYTEAF

V: TRBV12-3/TRBV12-4
J: TRBJ2-3
CDR3: ASSLRSTDTQY

V: TRBV6-5
J: TRBJ2-7
CDR3: ASSYSGQGNNEQY

V: TRBV28
J: TRBJ1-2
CDR3: ASSLFRGPLNYGYT

V: TRBV30
J: TRBJ1-4
CDR3: AWSVLSRQGQKLF

V: TRBV28
J: TRBJ1-1
CDR3: ASSNSRPKNTEAF

V: TRBV18
J: TRBJ2-3
CDR3: ASSPPGTTDTQY

V: TRBV28
J: TRBJ2-1
CDR3: ASSRDRGPYNEQF

V: TRBV7-9
J: TRBJ1-1
CDR3: ASSLVETTEAF

V: TRBV23-1
J: TRBJ2-3
CDR3: ASSHQYSRALTDTQY

V: TRBV10-3
J: TRBJ2-7
CDR3: AISEGPNANHEQY

V: TRBV7-2
J: TRBJ2-2
CDR3: ASSSSGRAANTGELF

V: TRBV18
J: TRBJ2-2
CDR3: ASSPTGELF

V: TRBV5-1
J: TRBJ2-7
CDR3: ASRERTSGLAGGYEQY